This TCR beta chain came from a study of cytomegalovirus exposure and HLA in healthy donors. Healthy bone marrow donors formed the donor group. General study findings and limits: Versus the roughly 700-donor mean, an Asian-associated ancestry cluster reportedly showed fewer N-insertions in a later analysis. The classifier, whose performance was assessed in both the original and validation cohorts, reportedly diagnosed cytomegalovirus status with high specificity and sensitivity. CMV serostatus was the sole immune exposure information available.

V shed 2 bases and J shed 1 base, with 11 bases lying between them. The CDR3 length is 15 residues. Germline V gives CDR1 MNHNY, CDR2 SVGAGI (reference sequence). The study ran its PCR with 60 Vbeta and 13 Jbeta primers. TCRdb's copy holds only in-frame clones and misses some; the assay was immunoSEQ multiplex PCR. The sample consists of some 140,000 clones, around 74% of them appearing once. Worth noting for this clone: Its antigen is still unknown.

Input material: PBMCs. This chain joins TRBV6-6 and TRBJ1-1; D might be TRBD1 (5 bases). The source of this sequence is a man aged 25 to 40 in good health and CMV-seronegative. The CDR3 sequence: CASSYRGRENTEAFF. DNA of the CDR3: TGTGCCAGCAGTTACAGGGGCAGAGAGAACACTGAAGCTTTCTTT.